These 24 T cell receptor beta chains originate from one sample sequenced in a study of beta chain features in type 1 diabetes. Expressed TCRB transcripts were sequenced because the isolated RNA had all been reverse transcribed beforehand. TCRdb's table, derived via immunoSEQ multiplex PCR, lists solely in-frame clones and lacks some. The profile covers fewer than 250,000 clones, with 55% to 70% appearing a single time and around 0.05% taken by the ten largest. Source material: naive CD4+ T cells from blood. All receptors derive from a man younger than 40 in good health.

The gene calls are TRBV29-1 and TRBJ2-2; TRBD2 aligns across 10 bases. Germline values: CDR1 SQVTM, CDR2 ANQGSEA. The CDR3 runs 14 residues. With 4 bases clipped from V and 1 base from J, the junction kept 0 bases outside the gene matches. CDR3 loop: CSVGLAGNTGELFF. For the CDR3, the DNA is TGCAGCGTTGGACTAGCGGGGAACACCGGGGAGCTGTTTTTT.

This chain connects TRBV29-1 to TRBJ2-2; weak D call: TRBD1 (6 bases). Germline assignment: CDR1 SQVTM and CDR2 ANQGSEA. Trimming shortened V by 4 bases and J by 1 base, and 10 bases separated the two germline ends. The CDR3 loop spans 14 amino acids. CDR3 sequence (DNA): TGCAGCGTTGTTCACAGGGAGAACACCGGGGAGCTGTTTTTT. Translating it yields CSVVHRENTGELFF.

The V gene is TRBV28, the J gene TRBJ2-5, with TRBD1 as a possible D gene (5 bases). The CDR3 has 13 residues. Per the germline V gene, CDR1 is MDHEN and CDR2 is SYDVKM. V lost 6 bases, J lost 5 bases, and 13 bases lay in between. This CDR3 is CASSVQGGETQYF. The CDR3 region has the DNA TGTGCCAGCAGCGTGCAGGGTGGGGAGACCCAGTACTTC.

The chain uses TRBV30 and TRBJ1-4, with D unresolved. V lost 2 bases and J 8 bases, leaving 12 bases between the germline ends. CDR3 length: 13 residues. Germline CDR1 GTSNPN, CDR2 SVGIG (reference sequence). CDR3 protein: CAWSLRTVEKLFF. CDR3 bases: TGTGCCTGGAGTCTTAGGACGGTGGAAAAACTGTTTTTT.

This rearrangement joins TRBV7-2 to TRBJ1-5, with unresolved D. CDR1 is SGHTA, CDR2 FQGNSA, per germline. The V gene lost 2 bases and the J gene lost 6 bases, with 11 bases spanning the gap. CDR3 size: 14 residues. CDR3 DNA sequence: TGTGCCAGCAGCTTAATTTACTTGGGTCAGCCCCAGCATTTT. This sequence encodes CASSLIYLGQPQHF.

The chain uses TRBV28 and TRBJ2-1; TRBD1 agrees at 7 bases. V dropped 11 bases and J dropped 1; count of bases not matched to a gene: 5. Germline V gene lookup returns CDR1 MDHEN and CDR2 SYDVKM. The CDR3 extends over 13 amino acids. The CDR3 loop is CAAWDRSYNEQFF. The CDR3 nucleotides read TGTGCCGCCTGGGACAGATCCTACAATGAGCAGTTCTTC.

This clone was found a few times. The J gene is TRBJ2-1, the V gene TRBV30; D is perhaps TRBD2 (6 bases). The V and J ends lost 7 bases and 8 bases respectively, with 15 bases between them. The CDR3 spans 12 residues. CDR1 and CDR2 from the germline V gene are GTSNPN and SVGIG (reference sequence). CDR3 sequence (DNA): TGTGCCTTTCGGGGGAGTCGGGATGAGCAGTTCTTC. This sequence encodes CAFRGSRDEQFF.

The J gene is TRBJ2-1, the V gene TRBV5-1; 11 bases align to TRBD2. The length of the CDR3 is 18 residues. With V trimmed by 3 bases and J by 1 base, 9 bases remained unmatched. The V gene's germline CDR1 is SGHRS and CDR2 YFSETQ. CDR3 amino acids: CASSSGLADKYSYNEQFF. CDR3 coding DNA: TGCGCCAGCAGCTCGGGACTAGCGGATAAGTATTCCTACAATGAGCAGTTCTTC. The whole variable domain, filled in from reference TRBV5-1 and TRBJ2-1, reads KAGVTQTPRYLIKTRGQQVTLSCSPISGHRSVSWYQQTPGQGLQFLFEYFSETQRNKGNFPGRFSGRQFSNSRSEMNVSTLELGDSALYLCASSSGLADKYSYNEQFFGPGTRLTVL.

This clone was found a few times. CDR3: CASSPIGQLTDTQYF. The CDR3, as DNA: TGTGCCAGCAGCCCGATAGGACAGCTGACAGATACGCAGTATTTT. This chain uses TRBV7-8 with TRBJ2-3; a weak D match, TRBD1 (6 bases). Trimming removed 5 bases at V and 3 bases at J, with 15 bases between. Germline CDR1 is SGHVS and CDR2 is FQNEAQ. This CDR3 region has 15 residues.

This sequence joins TRBV7-2 and TRBJ2-1; D might be TRBD1 or TRBD2, each matching 5 bases. Germline V gives CDR1 SGHTA, CDR2 FQGNSA. V dropped 5 bases and J dropped 5 bases, with 16 bases sitting between them. The CDR3 is made up of 15 amino acids. In DNA, the CDR3 is TGTGCCAGCAGCATGGTTGCCGGGGCCGACAATGAGCAGTTCTTC. Protein: CASSMVAGADNEQFF.

The chain recombines TRBV5-4 with TRBJ2-3; TRBD2 is a possible D gene (5 bases). The CDR3 sequence is 15 residues long. V shed 2 bases and J shed 2 bases, with 12 bases lying between them. In germline, CDR1 is SGHNT, CDR2 YYREEE (reference sequence). This CDR3 reads CASSLSGETTDTQYF. The CDR3 DNA is TGTGCCAGCAGCTTATCCGGGGAGACCACAGATACGCAGTATTTT.

The CDR3 region has the DNA TGTGCCAGCAGCCCACTAGCCAGGGGCACAGATACGCAGTATTTT. The encoded protein is CASSPLARGTDTQYF. The chain joins TRBV7-2 to TRBJ2-3; D is possibly TRBD2 (6 bases). V lost 5 bases to trimming and J lost 1 base, with 13 bases between them. The CDR3 extends over 15 amino acids. Germline lookup yields CDR1 SGHTA and CDR2 FQGNSA.

This clone was detected once. The chain links TRBV18 to TRBJ1-2, with no clear D. Trimming took off 3 bases at V and 4 bases at J, with 15 bases between the two ends. CDR1 is KGHSH and CDR2 is LQKENI in the germline V gene. The CDR3 runs 15 residues. The chain's CDR3 is CASSPQAEGSYGYTF. In DNA, the CDR3 is TGTGCCAGCTCACCCCAAGCGGAGGGTAGCTATGGCTACACCTTC.

The chain is built from TRBV30 and TRBJ2-5; 11 bases fit TRBD1. CDR1 and CDR2 (germline): GTSNPN, SVGIG (reference sequence). The CDR3 covers 13 residues. The V segment lost 6 bases and the J segment 7 bases; nucleotides outside the gene matches: 7. CDR3 sequence reads: CACPGQGEVTQYF. In DNA form, the CDR3 reads TGTGCCTGCCCGGGACAGGGGGAGGTGACCCAGTACTTC.

This clone was observed a handful of times. The rearrangement uses TRBV30 and TRBJ2-3; no clear D. V was cut by 0 bases and J by 5 bases, with 6 bases left in between. This CDR3 spans 12 amino acids. The germline gives CDR1 GTSNPN, CDR2 SVGIG (reference sequence). CDR3 residues: CAWSVVRDTQYF. Here the CDR3 DNA reads TGTGCCTGGAGTGTAGTTAGAGATACGCAGTATTTT.

The chain employs TRBV29-1 and TRBJ1-1; a weak D match, TRBD1 (6 bases). The CDR3 contains 11 residues. V lost 1 base, J lost 6 bases, and 6 bases lay in between. The germline V gene encodes CDR1 SQVTM and CDR2 ANQGSEA. CDR3 region: CSVEGTAEAFF. CDR3 in DNA: TGCAGCGTTGAAGGGACAGCTGAAGCTTTCTTT.

In this sample, this clone turned up a few times. The rearrangement joins TRBV5-1 to TRBJ2-4, with D possibly TRBD2 on 5 matching bases. V was cut by 2 bases and J by 4 bases, with 10 bases left in between. CDR3 length equals 14 residues. CDR1 and CDR2 from the germline V gene are SGHRS and YFSETQ. The CDR3 region is CASSLRTYKNIQYF. CDR3 in DNA: TGCGCCAGCAGCTTACGGACTTATAAAAACATTCAGTACTTC. The variable domain in full, completed from reference TRBV5-1 and TRBJ2-4, reads KAGVTQTPRYLIKTRGQQVTLSCSPISGHRSVSWYQQTPGQGLQFLFEYFSETQRNKGNFPGRFSGRQFSNSRSEMNVSTLELGDSALYLCASSLRTYKNIQYFGAGTRLSVL.

V is TRBV7-9 and J is TRBJ2-3; possibly TRBD1 for D (6 bases). CDR1 and CDR2 from the germline V gene are SEHNR and FQNEAQ (reference sequence). The CDR3 has 15 residues. With 5 bases removed from V and 0 bases from J, the gap between germline ends came to 12 bases. CDR3 sequence reads: CASSRTAPSTDTQYF. CDR3 nucleotides: TGTGCCAGCAGCCGGACAGCACCAAGCACAGATACGCAGTATTTT.

CDR3: CASSLGRVTYNEQFF. CDR3 in DNA: TGTGCCAGCAGCTTGGGGAGGGTCACCTACAATGAGCAGTTCTTC. V usage is TRBV5-4 and J usage is TRBJ2-1, with D maybe TRBD2 (6 bases). The CDR3 is 15 amino acids. Trimming cost V 0 bases and J 2 bases, with 9 bases left between them. CDR1 and CDR2 from the germline V gene are SGHNT and YYREEE (reference sequence).

The chain has TRBV30 and TRBJ1-3; D is unclear. Trimming stripped 1 base from V and 4 bases from J, with 8 bases between. The CDR3 extends over 13 amino acids. CDR1 and CDR2 (germline): GTSNPN, SVGIG (reference sequence). In nucleotides, the CDR3 is TGTGCCTGGAGTGCCGGATACGGAAACACCATATATTTT. It yields the protein CAWSAGYGNTIYF.

The DNA of the CDR3 is TGTGCCAGCAGCTCCTTGACTGGCGGGGCCCTTCGACATACGCAGTATTTT. Encoded protein: CASSSLTGGALRHTQYF. The chain links TRBV27 to TRBJ2-3, with a weak D call TRBD2 (6 bases). This CDR3 region has 17 residues. Germline values: CDR1 MNHEY, CDR2 SMNVEV (reference sequence). Trimming cost V 6 bases and J 7 bases, with 26 bases left between them.

This rearrangement joins TRBV10-2 to TRBJ2-2, with TRBD1 identical over 7 bases. V shed 3 bases, J shed 7 bases, and the junction held 11 bases outside the gene matches. From germline, CDR1 is WSHSY and CDR2 SAAADI. The CDR3 consists of 16 residues. CDR3 region: CASSDQQGSWGGELFF. CDR3 nucleotide sequence: TGCGCCAGCAGTGATCAACAGGGGAGTTGGGGCGGGGAGCTGTTTTTT.

This clone appeared a few times. The V and J genes are TRBV18 and TRBJ2-3, with TRBD2 matching 7 bases. V shed 2 bases and J 6 bases; nucleotides not matched to a gene: 2. The V gene's germline CDR1 is KGHSH and CDR2 LQKENI. There are 13 residues in the CDR3. The CDR3 nucleotides read TGTGCCAGCTCACCAGCGGGAGCCGATACGCAGTATTTT. It codes for CASSPAGADTQYF.

This rearrangement joins TRBV9 to TRBJ2-3; TRBD2 agrees at 9 bases. Germline CDR1 reads SGDLS; CDR2 reads YYNGEE. The CDR3 is made up of 14 amino acids. J gave up 3 bases and V 3 bases, and 2 bases lay outside the gene matches. CDR3 bases: TGTGCCAGCAGCGATCTAGCGGGGACAGATACGCAGTATTTT. It is translated as CASSDLAGTDTQYF.